The rows below give T cell receptor beta chains drawn from one sample of a study of blood T cells in healthy people across ages. MiXCR, run by TCRdb on the 5' RACE reads, gives a single entry per CDR3 protein. The sample shows 790,000 or so distinct CDR3 sequences, more than 50% of them seen only once. Material: blood. These receptors all stem from a middle-aged man in good health. The CDR3 runs from the conserved cysteine through the conserved F or W. D genes are given only for firm matches.

d_gene: TRBD2
len: 17
v_gene: TRBV2
CDR3aa: CASSDIGLSGGNNEQFF

d_gene: -
len: 15
v_gene: TRBV24-1
CDR3aa: CATSDLASSYNEQFF

d_gene: -
len: 14
v_gene: TRBV4-2
CDR3aa: CASSQPRGVTEAFF

d_gene: -
len: 17
v_gene: TRBV7-9
CDR3aa: CASSSTVRAGRHNEQFF

d_gene: TRBD1
len: 11
v_gene: TRBV2
CDR3aa: CASTRQGVYTF

d_gene: TRBD2
len: 15
v_gene: TRBV20-1
CDR3aa: CSARGLADCYNEQFF

d_gene: -
len: 15
v_gene: TRBV6-5
CDR3aa: CASRKGDTGNSPLHF

d_gene: TRBD2
len: 17
v_gene: TRBV6-2/TRBV6-3
CDR3aa: CASRRILAGGPPDTQYF

d_gene: -
len: 16
v_gene: TRBV6-1
CDR3aa: CASSDQLGSIQETQYF

d_gene: -
len: 11
v_gene: TRBV20-1
CDR3aa: CSALVNTEAFF

d_gene: TRBD2
len: 12
v_gene: TRBV27
CDR3aa: CASSLYSGRQYF

d_gene: -
len: 18
v_gene: TRBV28
CDR3aa: CASSPYPTGGTKLAGYTF

d_gene: -
len: 11
v_gene: TRBV15
CDR3aa: CATSRDHEQFF

d_gene: -
len: 16
v_gene: TRBV9
CDR3aa: CASSVVGAGSIDTQYF

d_gene: -
len: 12
v_gene: TRBV14
CDR3aa: CASSQAGGTQYF

d_gene: TRBD1
len: 13
v_gene: TRBV20-1
CDR3aa: CSAGTGSSYEQYF

d_gene: TRBD2
len: 16
v_gene: TRBV5-1
CDR3aa: CASSLVGAGKAETQYF

d_gene: TRBD1
len: 14
v_gene: TRBV29-1
CDR3aa: CSVGGTGSNYEQYF

d_gene: TRBD1
len: 16
v_gene: TRBV7-8
CDR3aa: CASSSQPGQNNQPQHF

d_gene: TRBD2
len: 16
v_gene: TRBV6-2/TRBV6-3
CDR3aa: CASMGRVAGGRATQYF

d_gene: -
len: 14
v_gene: TRBV28
CDR3aa: CASSLWAEQETQYF

d_gene: -
len: 16
v_gene: TRBV11-3
CDR3aa: CASSSYRVWSYNEQYF

d_gene: -
len: 13
v_gene: TRBV6-6
CDR3aa: CASGQRGNSPLHF

d_gene: -
len: 14
v_gene: TRBV28
CDR3aa: CASSFEGIGYGYTF

d_gene: -
len: 15
v_gene: TRBV20-1
CDR3aa: CSAQLRGGSTDTQYF

d_gene: -
len: 18
v_gene: TRBV7-2
CDR3aa: CASSISPTFGTLNYGYTF

d_gene: -
len: 14
v_gene: TRBV27
CDR3aa: CASSLGGRNNEQFF

d_gene: TRBD2
len: 17
v_gene: TRBV20-1
CDR3aa: CSARDWTSGSVRNEQFF

d_gene: -
len: 14
v_gene: TRBV5-1
CDR3aa: CASSLGDIDIRTFF

d_gene: -
len: 16
v_gene: TRBV5-5
CDR3aa: CASSISVGDGGAPLHF

d_gene: -
len: 13
v_gene: TRBV9
CDR3aa: CASSPFWANVLTF

d_gene: -
len: 15
v_gene: TRBV29-1
CDR3aa: CSVGAYSSVRNEQFF

d_gene: -
len: 15
v_gene: TRBV4-1
CDR3aa: CACSQDGTSWNGYTF

d_gene: TRBD1
len: 15
v_gene: TRBV28
CDR3aa: CASSRDRASSYEQYF

d_gene: -
len: 15
v_gene: TRBV28
CDR3aa: CASSPRLGRNQPQHF

d_gene: -
len: 22
v_gene: TRBV11-2
CDR3aa: CASSLTTNMGGQRRITQETQYF

d_gene: -
len: 16
v_gene: TRBV21-1
CDR3aa: CASSRARDGSYNEQFF

d_gene: -
len: 14
v_gene: TRBV27
CDR3aa: CASSSTTSRVTQYF

d_gene: -
len: 10
v_gene: TRBV29-1
CDR3aa: CSVDKETQFF

d_gene: -
len: 16
v_gene: TRBV7-8
CDR3aa: CASSAGVGGRTGELFF

d_gene: TRBD1
len: 18
v_gene: TRBV6-5
CDR3aa: CASSYPGCPDRVGETQYF

d_gene: -
len: 14
v_gene: TRBV7-9
CDR3aa: CASKGRTSTDTQYF

d_gene: TRBD2
len: 15
v_gene: TRBV5-5
CDR3aa: CASRREGGRQETQYF

d_gene: TRBD1
len: 16
v_gene: TRBV7-9
CDR3aa: CASSPNPTGGSYEQYF

d_gene: TRBD2
len: 15
v_gene: TRBV11-2
CDR3aa: CASNPGLAHYNEQYF

d_gene: TRBD2
len: 15
v_gene: TRBV12-3/TRBV12-4
CDR3aa: CASSWSGMSQETQYF

d_gene: TRBD1
len: 13
v_gene: TRBV20-1
CDR3aa: CSARAGTGVGYTF

d_gene: -
len: 12
v_gene: TRBV29-1
CDR3aa: CSVRQGSGELFF

d_gene: TRBD2
len: 15
v_gene: TRBV7-2
CDR3aa: CASSLAASGAYEQYF

d_gene: TRBD1
len: 14
v_gene: TRBV9
CDR3aa: CASSPQGDKNIQYF

d_gene: TRBD1
len: 14
v_gene: TRBV29-1
CDR3aa: CSVLSRGRNTEAFF